This TCR beta chain was found in a study of blood T cell repertoires in COVID-19. Trimming took 1 base from V and 7 from J; bases not matched to a gene: 6. CDR3 length: 16 amino acids. Germline assignment: CDR1 MGHRA and CDR2 YSYEKL. The assay was immunoSEQ multiplex PCR, and TCRdb's table has in-frame clones only and misses some. This table holds tens of thousands of clones, about nine tenths found once. The clonotype was recovered from a human donor in a cohort sampled during active COVID-19. The donor label of this sample is uncertain. The chain carries TRBV4-1 and TRBJ1-6; TRBD1 matches at 8 bases. Sample: peripheral blood. The CDR3 here is CASSQVGAGGNSPLHF. The CDR3 DNA is TGCGCCAGCAGCCAAGTAGGGGCAGGGGGCAATTCACCCCTCCACTTT.